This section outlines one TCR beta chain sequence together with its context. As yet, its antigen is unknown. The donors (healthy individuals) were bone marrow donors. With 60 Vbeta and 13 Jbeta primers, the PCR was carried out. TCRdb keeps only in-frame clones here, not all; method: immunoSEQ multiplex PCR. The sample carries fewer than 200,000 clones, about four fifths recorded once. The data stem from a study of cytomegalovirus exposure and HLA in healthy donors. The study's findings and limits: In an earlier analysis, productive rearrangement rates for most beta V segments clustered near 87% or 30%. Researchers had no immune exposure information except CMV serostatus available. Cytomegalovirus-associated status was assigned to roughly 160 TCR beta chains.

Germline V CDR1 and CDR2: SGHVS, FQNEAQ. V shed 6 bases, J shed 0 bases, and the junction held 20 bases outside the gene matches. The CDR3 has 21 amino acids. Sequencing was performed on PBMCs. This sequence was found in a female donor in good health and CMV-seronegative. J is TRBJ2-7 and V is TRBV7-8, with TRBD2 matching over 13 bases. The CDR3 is CASSSDRRVGTSGTHSYEQYF. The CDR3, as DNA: TGTGCCAGCAGTTCCGACAGACGAGTAGGGACTAGCGGGACCCACTCCTACGAGCAGTACTTC.